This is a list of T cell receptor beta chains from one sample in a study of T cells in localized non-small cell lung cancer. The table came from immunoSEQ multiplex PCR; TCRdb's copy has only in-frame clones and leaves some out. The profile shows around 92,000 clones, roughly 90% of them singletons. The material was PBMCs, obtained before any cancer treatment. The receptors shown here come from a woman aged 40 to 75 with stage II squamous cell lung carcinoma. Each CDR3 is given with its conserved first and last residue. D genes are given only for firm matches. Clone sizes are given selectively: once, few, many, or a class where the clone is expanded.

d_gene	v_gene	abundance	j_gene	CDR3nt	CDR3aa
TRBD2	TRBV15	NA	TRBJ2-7	TGTGCCACCAGCAGGACTAGCGGGTCGCAGTACTTC	CATSRTSGSQYF
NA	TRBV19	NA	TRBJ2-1	TGTGCCAGTAGTATAGGAGGGGGTATCCCGTTCTTC	CASSIGGGIPFF
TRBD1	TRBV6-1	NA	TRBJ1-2	TGTGCCAGCATCCCGACCGGGACAGGTGGCGGCTACACCTTC	CASIPTGTGGGYTF
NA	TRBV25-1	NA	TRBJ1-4	TGTGCCAGCAGATATAGTACTAATGAAAAACTGTTTTTT	CASRYSTNEKLFF
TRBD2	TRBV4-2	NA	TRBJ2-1	TGTGCCAGCAGCCAAGAAAGCCGTGGGACTAGCGGGGAGAGCAAGCAGTTCTTC	CASSQESRGTSGESKQFF
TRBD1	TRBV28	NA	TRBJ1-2	TGTGCCAGCAGTGGGACAGCTTATGGCTACACCTTC	CASSGTAYGYTF
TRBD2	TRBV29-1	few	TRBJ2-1	TGCAGGACTAAAAGCGGGAGTGATGAGCAGTTCTTC	CRTKSGSDEQFF
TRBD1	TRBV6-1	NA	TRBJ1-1	TGTGCCAGCAGTACAAAACAGGGGGGGTTTGAAGCTTTCTTT	CASSTKQGGFEAFF
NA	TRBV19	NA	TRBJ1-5	TGTGCCAGTAAACAGGCTGGGGACCAGCCCCAGCATTTT	CASKQAGDQPQHF
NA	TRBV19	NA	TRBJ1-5	TGTGCCAGTAGTATTATCGCCGGCCAGCCCCAGCATTTT	CASSIIAGQPQHF
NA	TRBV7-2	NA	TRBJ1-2	TGTGCCAGCAGCCCGAGAGTGGGCCAACACTATGGCTACACCTTC	CASSPRVGQHYGYTF
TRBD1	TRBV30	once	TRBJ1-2	TGTGCCTGGAGTGGGACAGGGGTTTATGGCTACACCTTC	CAWSGTGVYGYTF
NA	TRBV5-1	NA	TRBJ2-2	TGCGCCAGCAGCCCTTGGACCGGATGGGAAAACACCGGGGAGCTGTTTTTT	CASSPWTGWENTGELFF
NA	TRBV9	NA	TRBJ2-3	TGTGCCAGCAGCCCCTTGGCCGGCACAGATACGCAGTATTTT	CASSPLAGTDTQYF
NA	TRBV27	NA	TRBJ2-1	TGTGCCAGCAGTTTTAGTGGTGGCTCCAATGAGCAGTTCTTC	CASSFSGGSNEQFF
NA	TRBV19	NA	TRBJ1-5	TGTGCCAGTAGTGTTCAGGTGGGGCGCAATCAGCCCCAGCATTTT	CASSVQVGRNQPQHF
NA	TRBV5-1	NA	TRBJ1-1	TGCGCCAGCAGCGGGGGACAAGTGAACACTGAAGCTTTCTTT	CASSGGQVNTEAFF
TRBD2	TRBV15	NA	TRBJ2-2	TGTGCCACCAGCGGAACCGGGACTAGCAGAATCACCGGGGAGCTGTTTTTT	CATSGTGTSRITGELFF
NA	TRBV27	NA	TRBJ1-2	TGTGCCAGCAGTACATCTCCCAGGGTTAGGGGCTATGGCTACACCTTC	CASSTSPRVRGYGYTF
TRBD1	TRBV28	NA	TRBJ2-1	TGTGCCAGCGGGCTAGTGGACAGGGCTTACAATGAGCAGTTCTTC	CASGLVDRAYNEQFF
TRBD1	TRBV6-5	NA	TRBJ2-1	TGTGCCAGCAGCCCGGACAGGTCGACCACCGACCGGTTCTTC	CASSPDRSTTDRFF
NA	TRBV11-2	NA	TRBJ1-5	TGTGCCAGCAGCCGAACTACCACAGTTGGTGTTAGCAATCAGCCCCAGCATTTT	CASSRTTTVGVSNQPQHF
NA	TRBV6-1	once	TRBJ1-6	TGTGCCAGCAGTGGTAAGGGGCGGAGCTCCTATAATTCACCCCTCCACTTT	CASSGKGRSSYNSPLHF
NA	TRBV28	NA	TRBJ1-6	TGTGCCAGCCTCCGTGGGATAGGGTCACCCCTCCACTTT	CASLRGIGSPLHF
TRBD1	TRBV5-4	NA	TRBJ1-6	TGTGCCAGCAGCGGCCGGGACAGGGGACATTCACCCCTCCACTTT	CASSGRDRGHSPLHF
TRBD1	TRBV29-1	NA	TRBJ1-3	TGCAGCGCGGGACAGGGTGGTGGGAACACCATATATTTT	CSAGQGGGNTIYF
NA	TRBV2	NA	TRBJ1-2	TGTGCCAGCAGTGAGAGGGTACTTATGCATGGCTACACCTTC	CASSERVLMHGYTF
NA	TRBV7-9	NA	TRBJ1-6	TGTGCCAGCAGCCCAGGACAGACTAATTCACCCCTCCACTTT	CASSPGQTNSPLHF
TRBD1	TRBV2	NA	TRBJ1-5	TGTGCCAGCACAATGGGACAGCAAAGCAATCAGCCCCAGCATTTT	CASTMGQQSNQPQHF
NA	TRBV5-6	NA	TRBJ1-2	TGTGCCAGCAGCTCTAGCCGGACGCGTCGGGGGGGCTACACCTTC	CASSSSRTRRGGYTF
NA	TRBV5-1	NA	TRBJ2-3	TGCGCCAGCAGCCCGGGGGACCTACTAGATACGCAGTATTTT	CASSPGDLLDTQYF
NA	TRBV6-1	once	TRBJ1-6	TGTGCCAGCAGTGAAATGCTCGGGAATTCACCCCTCCACTTT	CASSEMLGNSPLHF
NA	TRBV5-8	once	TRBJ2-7	TGTGCCAGCAGCTCTTTTAGGGGATCCTACGAGCAGTACTTC	CASSSFRGSYEQYF
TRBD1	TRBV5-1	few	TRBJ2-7	TGCGCCAGCAGCTCCCCTCGGACAGGGAAAAACTCCTACGAGCAGTACTTC	CASSSPRTGKNSYEQYF
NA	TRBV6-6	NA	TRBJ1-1	TGTGCCAGCAGACCGACAAACACCATGAACACTGAAGCTTTCTTT	CASRPTNTMNTEAFF
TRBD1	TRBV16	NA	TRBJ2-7	TGTGCCAGCAGCCGTAGAGGGACAGGGAGCTCCTACGAGCAGTACTTC	CASSRRGTGSSYEQYF
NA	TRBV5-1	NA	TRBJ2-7	TGCGCCAGCAGCTCCCGGATCGCCTACGAGCAGTACTTC	CASSSRIAYEQYF
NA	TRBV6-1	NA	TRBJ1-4	TGTGCCAGCCGGAGGACATTTGGTGAAAAACTGTTTTTT	CASRRTFGEKLFF
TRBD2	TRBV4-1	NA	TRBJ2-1	TGCGCCAGCAGCCAAGAGGGAGGGGATTCCAGCTCCTACAATGAGCAGTTCTTC	CASSQEGGDSSSYNEQFF
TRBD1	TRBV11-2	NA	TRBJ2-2	TGTGCCAGCAGCTTAGGGACAGGCTCGAACACCGGGGAGCTGTTTTTT	CASSLGTGSNTGELFF
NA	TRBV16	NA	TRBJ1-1	TGTGCCAGCAGCCAATTTCAGGGAGGGGGCACTGAAGCTTTCTTT	CASSQFQGGGTEAFF
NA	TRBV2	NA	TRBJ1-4	TGTGCCAGCAGTGGTTCCCGGGCTAAATTCGCCGGCACTAATGAAAAACTGTTTTTT	CASSGSRAKFAGTNEKLFF